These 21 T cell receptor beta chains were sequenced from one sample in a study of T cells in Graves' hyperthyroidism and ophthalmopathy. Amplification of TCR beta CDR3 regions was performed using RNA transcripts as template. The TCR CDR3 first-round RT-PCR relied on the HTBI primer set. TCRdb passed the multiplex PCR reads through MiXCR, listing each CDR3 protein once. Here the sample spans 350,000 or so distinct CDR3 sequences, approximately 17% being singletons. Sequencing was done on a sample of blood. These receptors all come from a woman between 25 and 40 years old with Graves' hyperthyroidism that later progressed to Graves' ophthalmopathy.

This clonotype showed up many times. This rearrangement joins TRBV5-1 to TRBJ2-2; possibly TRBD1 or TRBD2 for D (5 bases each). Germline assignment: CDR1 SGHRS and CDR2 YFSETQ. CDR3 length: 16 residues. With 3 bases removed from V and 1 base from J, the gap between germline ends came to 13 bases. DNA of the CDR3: TGCGCCAGCAGCTCACAAACGGGACGGAACACCGGGGAGCTGTTTTTT. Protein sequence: CASSSQTGRNTGELFF.

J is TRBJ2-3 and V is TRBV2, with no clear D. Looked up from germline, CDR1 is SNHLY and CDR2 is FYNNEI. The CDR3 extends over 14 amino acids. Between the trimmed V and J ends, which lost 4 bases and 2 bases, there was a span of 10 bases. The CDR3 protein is CASSGPYSTDTQYF. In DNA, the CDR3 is TGTGCCAGCAGTGGCCCGTACTCCACAGATACGCAGTATTTT.

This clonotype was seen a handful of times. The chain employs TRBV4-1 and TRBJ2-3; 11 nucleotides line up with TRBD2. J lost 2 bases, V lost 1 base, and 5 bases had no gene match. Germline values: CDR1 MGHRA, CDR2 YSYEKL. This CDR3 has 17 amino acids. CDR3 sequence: CASSQGPGLADTDTQYF. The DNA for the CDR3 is TGCGCCAGCAGCCAAGGGCCGGGACTAGCGGACACAGATACGCAGTATTTT.

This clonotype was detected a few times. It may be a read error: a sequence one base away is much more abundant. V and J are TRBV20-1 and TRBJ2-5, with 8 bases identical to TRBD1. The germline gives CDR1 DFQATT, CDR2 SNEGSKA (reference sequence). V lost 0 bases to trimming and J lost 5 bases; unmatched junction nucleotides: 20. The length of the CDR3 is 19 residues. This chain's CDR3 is CSARDLRPGQEAPLETQYF. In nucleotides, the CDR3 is TGCAGTGCTAGAGACCTGAGACCGGGACAGGAGGCCCCCTTGGAGACCCAGTACTTC.

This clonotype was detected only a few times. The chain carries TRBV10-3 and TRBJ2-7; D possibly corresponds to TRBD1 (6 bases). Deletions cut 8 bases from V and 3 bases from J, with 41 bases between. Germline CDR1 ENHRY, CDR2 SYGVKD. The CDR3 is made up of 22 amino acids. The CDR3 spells CAISIRLYPYTQKGQSYYEQYF. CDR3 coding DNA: TGTGCCATCTCGATCCGCCTCTATCCCTACACACAGAAAGGACAGAGCTACTACGAGCAGTACTTC.

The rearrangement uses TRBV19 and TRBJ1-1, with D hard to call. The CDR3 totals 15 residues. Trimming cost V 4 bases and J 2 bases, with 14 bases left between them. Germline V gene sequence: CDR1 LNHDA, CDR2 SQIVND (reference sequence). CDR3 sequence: CASSTRWASNTEAFF. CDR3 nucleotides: TGTGCCAGTAGTACTCGGTGGGCGTCTAACACTGAAGCTTTCTTT.

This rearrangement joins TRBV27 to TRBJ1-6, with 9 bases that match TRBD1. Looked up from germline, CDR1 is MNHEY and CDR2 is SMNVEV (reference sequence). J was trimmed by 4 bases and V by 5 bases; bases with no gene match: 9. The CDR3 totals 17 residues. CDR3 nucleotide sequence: TGTGCCAGCAGTCCCTGGGGCGGGACAGGGTATAATTCACCCCTCCACTTT. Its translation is CASSPWGGTGYNSPLHF.

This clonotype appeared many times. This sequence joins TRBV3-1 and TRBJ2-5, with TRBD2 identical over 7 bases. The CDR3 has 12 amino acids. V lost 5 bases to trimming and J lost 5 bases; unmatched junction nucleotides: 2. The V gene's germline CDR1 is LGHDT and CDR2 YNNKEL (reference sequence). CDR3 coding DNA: TGTGCCAGCAGCTGGGGAGGGGAGACCCAGTACTTC. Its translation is CASSWGGETQYF.

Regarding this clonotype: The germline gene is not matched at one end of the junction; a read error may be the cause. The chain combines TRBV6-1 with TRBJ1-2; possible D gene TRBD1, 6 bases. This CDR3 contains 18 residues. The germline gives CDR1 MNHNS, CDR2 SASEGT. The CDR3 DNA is TGTGCCAGCAGGGTACGGGGGCCGCTCGGGAGAGCTAACTATGGCCACACCTTC. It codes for CASRVRGPLGRANYGHTF.

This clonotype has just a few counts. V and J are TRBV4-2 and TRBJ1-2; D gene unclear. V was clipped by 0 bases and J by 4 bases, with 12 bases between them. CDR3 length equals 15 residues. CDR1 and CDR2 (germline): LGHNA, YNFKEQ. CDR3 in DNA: TGTGCCAGCAGCCAAGATCAGACTCCCGGCTATGGCTACACCTTC. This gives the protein CASSQDQTPGYGYTF.

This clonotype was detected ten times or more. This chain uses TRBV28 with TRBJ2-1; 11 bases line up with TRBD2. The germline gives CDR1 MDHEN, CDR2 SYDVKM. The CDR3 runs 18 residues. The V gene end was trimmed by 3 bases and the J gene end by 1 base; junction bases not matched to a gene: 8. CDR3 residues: CASSFTLASGRSYNEQFF. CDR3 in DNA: TGTGCCAGCAGTTTTACCCTCGCTAGCGGGAGGTCCTACAATGAGCAGTTCTTC.

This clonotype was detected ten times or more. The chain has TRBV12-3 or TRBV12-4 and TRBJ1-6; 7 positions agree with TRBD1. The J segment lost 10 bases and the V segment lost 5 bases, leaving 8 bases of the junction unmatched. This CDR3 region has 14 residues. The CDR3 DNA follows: TGTGCCAGCAGTAGACAGGGATCCTCCTCACCCCTCCACTTT. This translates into CASSRQGSSSPLHF.

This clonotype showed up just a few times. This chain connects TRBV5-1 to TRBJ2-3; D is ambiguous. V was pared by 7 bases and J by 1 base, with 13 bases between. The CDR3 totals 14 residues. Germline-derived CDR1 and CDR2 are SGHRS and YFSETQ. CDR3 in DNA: TGCGCCAGCCGAGTTAGTCAGGGCACAGATACGCAGTATTTT. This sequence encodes CASRVSQGTDTQYF.

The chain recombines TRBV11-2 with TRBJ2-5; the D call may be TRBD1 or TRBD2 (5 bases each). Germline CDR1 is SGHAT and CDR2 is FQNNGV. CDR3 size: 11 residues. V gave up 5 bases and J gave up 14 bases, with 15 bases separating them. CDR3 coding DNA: TGTGCCAGCAGCGCTGTAACCGGGGACTACTTC. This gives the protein CASSAVTGDYF.

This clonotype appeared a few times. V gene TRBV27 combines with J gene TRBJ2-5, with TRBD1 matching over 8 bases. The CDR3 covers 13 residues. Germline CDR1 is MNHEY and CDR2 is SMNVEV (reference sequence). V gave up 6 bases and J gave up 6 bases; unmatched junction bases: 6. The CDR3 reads CASRRTGTQTQYF. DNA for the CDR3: TGTGCCAGCAGAAGGACAGGGACTCAGACCCAGTACTTC.

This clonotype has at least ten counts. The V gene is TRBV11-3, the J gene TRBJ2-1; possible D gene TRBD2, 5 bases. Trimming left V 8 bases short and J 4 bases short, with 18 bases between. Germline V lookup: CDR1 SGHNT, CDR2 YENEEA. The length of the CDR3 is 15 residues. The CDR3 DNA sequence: TGTGCCAGCTCCAGTAGCGTACCCGAATACAATGAGCAGTTCTTC. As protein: CASSSSVPEYNEQFF.

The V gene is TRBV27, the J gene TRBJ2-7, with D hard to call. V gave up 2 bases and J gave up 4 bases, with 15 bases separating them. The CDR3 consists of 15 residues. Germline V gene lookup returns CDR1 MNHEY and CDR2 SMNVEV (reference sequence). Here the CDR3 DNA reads TGTGCCAGCAGTTTAACGTTTAGCAACTGGTACGAGCAGTACTTC. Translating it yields CASSLTFSNWYEQYF.

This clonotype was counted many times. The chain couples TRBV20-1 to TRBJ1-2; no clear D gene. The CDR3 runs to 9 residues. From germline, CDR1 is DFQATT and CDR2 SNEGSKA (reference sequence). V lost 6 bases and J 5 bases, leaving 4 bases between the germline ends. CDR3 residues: CSATYGYTF. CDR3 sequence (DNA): TGCAGTGCAACGTATGGCTACACCTTC.

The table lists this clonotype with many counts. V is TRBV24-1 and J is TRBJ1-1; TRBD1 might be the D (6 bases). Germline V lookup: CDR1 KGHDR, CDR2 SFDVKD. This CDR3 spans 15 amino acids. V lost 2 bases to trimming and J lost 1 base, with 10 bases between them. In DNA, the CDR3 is TGTGCCACCAGTGATTCGGGGGCTGGGAACACTGAAGCTTTCTTT. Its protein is CATSDSGAGNTEAFF.

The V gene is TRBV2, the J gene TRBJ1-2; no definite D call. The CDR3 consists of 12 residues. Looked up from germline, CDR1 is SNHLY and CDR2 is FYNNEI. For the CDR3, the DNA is TGTGTAACGTCTCGGACGGAGTATGGCTACACCTTC. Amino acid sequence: CVTSRTEYGYTF. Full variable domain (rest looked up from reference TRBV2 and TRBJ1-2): EPEVTQTPSHQVTQMGQEVILRCVPISNHLYFYWYRQILGQKVEFLVSFYNNEISEKSEIFDDQFSVERPDGSNFTLKIRSTKLEDSAMYFCVTSRTEYGYTFGSGTRLTVV.

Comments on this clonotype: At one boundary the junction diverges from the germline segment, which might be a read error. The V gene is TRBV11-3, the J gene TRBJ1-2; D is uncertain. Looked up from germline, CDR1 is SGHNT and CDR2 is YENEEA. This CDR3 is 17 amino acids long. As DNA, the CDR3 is TGCGCCAGCAGCCAAGTCCCGGGCAACAACGGAAATTGGGGCTACACCTTC. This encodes CASSQVPGNNGNWGYTF.